The 30 T cell receptor beta chains given below trace back to one sample, sequenced in a study of Graves' ophthalmopathy and Graves' hyperthyroidism. For repertoire sequencing, the TCR beta CDR3 regions were amplified from RNA transcripts. RT-PCR in the first round used HTBI primers; a second-round multiplex PCR followed. TCRdb fed the multiplex PCR reads into MiXCR, producing one record per CDR3 protein. Of approximately 330,000 distinct CDR3 sequences listed, 15% to 20% are singletons. Sequencing was performed on peripheral blood. The receptors come from an adult man with Graves' ophthalmopathy.

This clonotype appeared many times. The chain links TRBV11-1 to TRBJ1-1, with D perhaps matching TRBD1 (5 bases). V was clipped by 4 bases and J by 0 bases, with 24 bases between them. Germline CDR1 SGHAT, CDR2 FQDESV (reference sequence). The CDR3 spans 19 residues. As DNA, the CDR3 is TGTGCCAGCAGCTCACCAGCTCAGGGTACCTCCGAGATGAACACTGAAGCTTTCTTT. The encoded protein is CASSSPAQGTSEMNTEAFF.

V is TRBV5-1 and J is TRBJ2-7; D might be TRBD2 (6 bases). The V end lost 0 bases, the J end lost 5 bases, and 15 bases lay between the germline ends. Germline loops: CDR1 SGHRS, CDR2 YFSETQ. The CDR3 contains 15 residues. The CDR3 DNA follows: TGCGCCAGCAGCTTGGGGGCCCTAACTAGCAACGAGCAGTACTTC. Amino acid sequence: CASSLGALTSNEQYF.

This clonotype was recorded at least ten times. The chain employs TRBV12-3 or TRBV12-4 and TRBJ1-2; TRBD1 matches 9 bases. With V trimmed by 4 bases and J by 7 bases, 13 bases remained unmatched. The CDR3 consists of 16 residues. CDR3 residues: CASSYRTGVNYVGYTF. CDR3 nucleotides: TGTGCCAGCAGTTATAGGACAGGGGTTAACTATGTTGGCTACACCTTC.

This clonotype was seen ten or more times. This chain links TRBV2 with TRBJ2-5; no clear D gene. V was shortened by 3 bases and J by 8 bases, with 13 bases between the two germline ends. CDR3 length: 13 residues. Germline CDR1 SNHLY, CDR2 FYNNEI. In DNA form, the CDR3 reads TGTGCCAGCAGTGACTCTGGCTTCTCAACCCAGTACTTC. Translated, it gives CASSDSGFSTQYF.

This clonotype was seen a few times. The rearrangement links TRBV6-5 to TRBJ1-1, with a weak D call TRBD1 (5 bases). The CDR3 is 13 amino acids. Trimming cost V 2 bases and J 4 bases, with 8 bases left between them. Germline V lookup: CDR1 MNHEY, CDR2 SVGAGI. The CDR3 nucleotides read TGTGCCAGCAGTTACCGACAGATCACTGAAGCTTTCTTT. Protein: CASSYRQITEAFF.

The chain joins TRBV28 to TRBJ1-1; no clear D gene. CDR1 and CDR2 from the germline V gene are MDHEN and SYDVKM. The CDR3 spans 12 residues. V was pared by 7 bases and J by 4 bases, with 10 bases between. In nucleotides, the CDR3 is TGTGCCAGCACTTCGCATGGCACTGAAGCTTTCTTT. Translated, it gives CASTSHGTEAFF.

This clonotype was seen ten or more times. The chain couples TRBV27 to TRBJ1-2; 7 nucleotides match TRBD1. Germline values: CDR1 MNHEY, CDR2 SMNVEV (reference sequence). The V and J ends lost 2 bases and 8 bases, in that order; junction bases with no gene match: 11. The CDR3 contains 15 residues. The CDR3 sequence is CASSLAPTGAEGYTF. The CDR3 nucleotides are TGTGCCAGCAGTTTAGCCCCAACAGGGGCGGAGGGCTACACCTTC.

This clonotype was counted ten times or more. The gene calls are TRBV28 and TRBJ1-1, with no clear D. Between the trimmed V and J ends, which lost 2 bases and 5 bases, there was a span of 15 bases. Germline assignment: CDR1 MDHEN and CDR2 SYDVKM. The CDR3 has 15 amino acids. CDR3 bases: TGTGCCAGCAGTTTAGCCGGTGGCATTGGGACTGAAGCTTTCTTT. Protein sequence: CASSLAGGIGTEAFF.

This clonotype was counted ten times or more. The chain employs TRBV12-3 or TRBV12-4 and TRBJ1-5; perhaps TRBD1 as D (6 bases). V lost 3 bases, J lost 4 bases, and 16 bases lay in between. This CDR3 contains 16 residues. DNA of the CDR3: TGTGCCAGCAGTTTGGGGCCCGGGGGGCCGAATCAGCCCCAGCATTTT. Its protein is CASSLGPGGPNQPQHF.

In this sample, this clonotype turned up many times. This chain links TRBV11-2 with TRBJ2-5; TRBD2 matches at 8 bases. V lost 1 base to trimming and J lost 4 bases; unmatched junction nucleotides: 8. The V gene's germline CDR1 is SGHAT and CDR2 FQNNGV. The CDR3 runs 16 residues. CDR3 sequence: CASSLAQREKVETQYF. CDR3 DNA sequence: TGTGCCAGCAGCTTAGCACAGCGGGAGAAGGTAGAGACCCAGTACTTC.

This clonotype has at least ten counts. This sequence joins TRBV4-1 and TRBJ1-5; no clear D gene. CDR1 MGHRA and CDR2 YSYEKL come from the germline V gene. Trimming took off 3 bases at V and 1 base at J, with 4 bases between the two ends. The CDR3 has 13 residues. This CDR3 is CASSQSSNQPQHF. The DNA of the CDR3 is TGCGCCAGCAGCCAGTCGAGCAATCAGCCCCAGCATTTT.

This clonotype appeared many times. This chain links TRBV27 with TRBJ1-5, with TRBD1 matching 10 bases. Germline CDR1 MNHEY, CDR2 SMNVEV (reference sequence). The CDR3 length is 17 residues. J gave up 6 bases and V 6 bases, and 14 bases lay outside the gene matches. The CDR3 sequence is CASSYKAGTGESQPQHF. In DNA, the CDR3 is TGTGCCAGCAGCTACAAGGCCGGGACAGGGGAGTCTCAGCCCCAGCATTTT.

A note on this clonotype: It may be a read error: a sequence one base away is much more abundant. This rearrangement joins TRBV6-4 to TRBJ2-7; D ambiguous. Germline lookup yields CDR1 MRHNA and CDR2 SNTAGT. The CDR3 runs 15 residues. The DNA of the CDR3 is TGTGTCAGCAGTGACTGGTGGTGGCTTCTCTACGAGCAGTACTTC. Protein sequence: CVSSDWWWLLYEQYF.

Ten or more counts support this clonotype. This rearrangement joins TRBV4-1 to TRBJ1-2; D is possibly TRBD1 (5 bases). V dropped 3 bases and J dropped 7 bases, with 18 bases sitting between them. The CDR3 has 15 amino acids. Germline CDR1 reads MGHRA; CDR2 reads YSYEKL. CDR3 residues: CASSHADSPAFGYTF. For the CDR3, the DNA is TGCGCCAGCAGCCATGCCGACAGCCCCGCGTTTGGCTACACCTTC.

At least ten counts were recorded for this clonotype. DNA for the CDR3: TGTGCCAGCAGGTCGGGAGGGGCTTTCCAGCCCCAGCATTTT. This encodes CASRSGGAFQPQHF. The chain employs TRBV6-1 and TRBJ1-5; TRBD1 is a possible D gene (5 bases). CDR1 MNHNS and CDR2 SASEGT come from the germline V gene. V lost 6 bases and J 7 bases, leaving 16 bases between the germline ends. The CDR3 is made up of 14 amino acids.

V and J are TRBV19 and TRBJ2-2; D unclear. The CDR3 runs 11 residues. Deletions cut 5 bases from V and 6 bases from J, with 4 bases between. Germline V gene data show CDR1 as LNHDA and CDR2 as SQIVND (reference sequence). Written as DNA, the CDR3 is TGTGCCAGTAGTCCCTCCGGGGAGCTGTTTTTT. As protein: CASSPSGELFF.

This clonotype was counted many times. The chain joins TRBV12-3 or TRBV12-4 to TRBJ2-5, with D perhaps matching TRBD2 (6 bases). CDR3 length: 14 amino acids. Trimming took 3 bases from V and 5 from J, leaving 13 bases between them. In DNA form, the CDR3 reads TGTGCCAGCAGTTTGTTTAGCGGCCGTGAGACCCAGTACTTC. This gives the protein CASSLFSGRETQYF.

The chain combines TRBV11-2 with TRBJ1-2; D is perhaps TRBD1 (6 bases). The CDR3 consists of 15 residues. The germline CDR1 and CDR2 sequences are SGHAT and FQNNGV. V dropped 4 bases and J dropped 4 bases, with 16 bases sitting between them. The CDR3 sequence is CASSSEGTGTYGYTF. The CDR3 DNA reads as TGTGCCAGCAGCTCAGAAGGTACAGGGACCTATGGCTACACCTTC.

Worth noting for this clonotype: A clone one base away is much larger, so this may be a read error. The CDR3 protein is CASSLRRMDRGYEQYF. The CDR3 DNA reads as TGTGCCAGCAGCTTACGACGCATGGACAGGGGCTACGAGCAGTACTTC. The chain has TRBV11-1 and TRBJ2-7; 9 positions agree with TRBD1. This CDR3 has 16 residues. From germline, CDR1 is SGHAT and CDR2 FQDESV (reference sequence). V was clipped by 2 bases and J by 3 bases; unmatched bases: 8.

Only a few counts were recorded for this clonotype. The gene calls are TRBV6-1 and TRBJ2-7; D not resolved. From germline, CDR1 is MNHNS and CDR2 SASEGT. CDR3 length: 13 residues. Trimming removed 4 bases from V and 3 bases from J, with 10 bases in between. This CDR3 is CASSGSTFYEQYF. DNA for the CDR3: TGTGCCAGCAGTGGAAGCACTTTCTACGAGCAGTACTTC.

V usage is TRBV7-2 and J usage is TRBJ2-5; 8 positions match TRBD2. After removal of 4 bases from V and 4 bases from J, the junction contained 11 bases not matched to a gene. The CDR3 totals 16 residues. CDR1 and CDR2 from the germline V gene are SGHTA and FQGNSA. DNA for the CDR3: TGTGCCAGCAGCTCTCACTTAGCGGGGTCCCGAGAGACCCAGTACTTC. Amino acids: CASSSHLAGSRETQYF. Complete variable domain (other parts from reference TRBV7-2 and TRBJ2-5): GAGVSQSPSNKVTEKGKDVELRCDPISGHTALYWYRQSLGQGLEFLIYFQGNSAPDKSGLPSDRFSAERTGGSVSTLTIQRTQQEDSAVYLCASSSHLAGSRETQYFGPGTRLLVL.

The rearrangement joins TRBV6-1 to TRBJ2-7, with a weak D call TRBD2 (5 bases). Trimming took 8 bases from V and 5 from J, leaving 13 bases between them. CDR3 length: 12 amino acids. The germline V gene has CDR1 MNHNS and CDR2 SASEGT. CDR3 DNA sequence: TGTGCCAGCGGGTCGAGGGTCCACGAGCAGTACTTC. Its translation is CASGSRVHEQYF.

The CDR3 loop reads CASSHHRFRSEQYF. CDR3 nucleotides: TGCGCCAGCAGCCATCATAGGTTTCGGTCCGAGCAGTACTTC. This rearrangement joins TRBV4-1 to TRBJ2-7; no clear D. There are 14 residues in the CDR3. The V gene's germline CDR1 is MGHRA and CDR2 YSYEKL. Trimming left V 3 bases short and J 6 bases short, with 15 bases between.

In this sample, this clonotype turned up many times. This CDR3 reads CASSQVGSSYEQYF. The CDR3 coding sequence is TGTGCCAGCAGCCAAGTGGGCAGCTCCTACGAGCAGTACTTC. J is TRBJ2-7 and V is TRBV14; unclear D gene. The CDR3 is 14 residues long. Germline loops: CDR1 SGHDN, CDR2 FVKESK. Trimming cost V 1 base and J 0 bases, with 7 bases left between them.

At least ten counts were recorded for this clonotype. The chain's CDR3 is CASSLGLGENTEAFF. CDR3 nucleotide sequence: TGTGCCAGCAGCCTCGGATTGGGGGAGAACACTGAAGCTTTCTTT. The chain couples TRBV12-3 or TRBV12-4 to TRBJ1-1; maybe TRBD1 (5 bases). V lost 6 bases and J lost 1, with 15 bases in between. This CDR3 has 15 residues.

In its sample, this clonotype was seen many times. The chain is built from TRBV6-1 and TRBJ1-1; D is perhaps TRBD1 (5 bases). V lost 7 bases, J lost 0 bases, and 12 bases lay in between. Germline CDR1 and CDR2: MNHNS and SASEGT. The CDR3 spans 14 residues. The CDR3 loop reads CASTPGGLNTEAFF. CDR3 DNA: TGTGCCAGCACCCCGGGGGGGTTGAACACTGAAGCTTTCTTT.

The CDR3 spells CASSEFRDRAYEQYF. The CDR3 bases are TGTGCCAGCAGTGAATTTCGGGACAGAGCATACGAGCAGTACTTC. The chain recombines TRBV6-1 with TRBJ2-7, with 7 bases identical to TRBD1. Germline trimming cut 2 bases from V and 4 bases from J; bases unmatched to any gene: 8. CDR1 is MNHNS, CDR2 SASEGT, per germline. The CDR3 loop spans 15 amino acids.

In this sample, this clonotype turned up many times. The chain is built from TRBV6-2 or TRBV6-3 and TRBJ1-5; D ambiguous. The CDR3 covers 12 residues. The germline CDR1 and CDR2 sequences are MNHEY and SVGEGT. V was shortened by 6 bases and J by 4 bases, with 7 bases between the two germline ends. The CDR3 is CASRFLNQPQHF. CDR3 DNA sequence: TGTGCCAGCAGATTTTTGAATCAGCCCCAGCATTTT.

This clonotype was seen at least ten times. The rearrangement links TRBV20-1 to TRBJ1-6; 8 bases map to TRBD1. Germline V gene sequence: CDR1 DFQATT, CDR2 SNEGSKA (reference sequence). The V and J ends lost 5 bases and 8 bases, in that order; junction bases with no gene match: 5. This CDR3 is built from 13 residues. The CDR3 DNA follows: TGCAGTGCTCTCGGACAGGGTTATTCACCCCTCCACTTT. Amino acid sequence: CSALGQGYSPLHF.

As for this clonotype: Germline and junction disagree at one end, which may indicate a read error. This chain connects TRBV30 to TRBJ2-5; TRBD1 agrees at 8 bases. Per the germline V gene, CDR1 is GTSNPN and CDR2 is SVGIG (reference sequence). The CDR3 is 13 amino acids. The CDR3 loop reads CACAGTGQETQYF. The CDR3, as DNA: TGTGCCTGTGCCGGGACAGGTCAAGAGACACAGTACTTC.